The 18 T cell receptor beta chains presented below share a single source sample, sequenced in a study of blood T cell repertoires in COVID-19 (dated by TCRdb to 2018 to 2020). The receptor library was made with the immunoSEQ multiplex PCR assay. TCRdb took this table from immuneACCESS and kept in-frame rearrangements with V and J called. Such tables lack part of the clones; where checked against another copy, unresolved V genes explain under half of the gap, and the rest is unexplained. The sample profile shows some 370,000 clones; around 90% of them were found once. Around 7% of the sample is in the top ten clones. Sequences were obtained from peripheral blood. These receptors originate from a man younger than 35 with active or convalescent COVID-19.

J is TRBJ2-3 and V is TRBV19; 8 bases agree with TRBD2. The V and J ends lost 1 base and 3 bases, in that order; junction bases with no gene match: 6. Looked up from germline, CDR1 is LNHDA and CDR2 is SQIVND (reference sequence). The CDR3 is 16 amino acids. For the CDR3, the DNA is TGTGCCAGTAGTATAGCCAGCGGGAGCGTAACAGATACGCAGTATTTT. It specifies CASSIASGSVTDTQYF.

This clone was recorded once. This rearrangement joins TRBV28 to TRBJ1-5, with TRBD1 matching over 9 bases. CDR1 is MDHEN, CDR2 SYDVKM, per germline. The CDR3 is 15 residues long. The ends lost 6 bases at V and 6 bases at J; junction bases unmatched: 9. The CDR3 coding sequence is TGTGCCAGCAGCCCCAAGACAGGGGGGAGTCAGCCCCAGCATTTT. It translates to CASSPKTGGSQPQHF.

J is TRBJ2-5 and V is TRBV19; D not resolved. This CDR3 spans 15 amino acids. From germline, CDR1 is LNHDA and CDR2 SQIVND (reference sequence). The germline V and J ends were trimmed by 3 bases and 5 bases, with 16 bases remaining between them. The CDR3: CASSIRGGASETQYF. The DNA for the CDR3 is TGTGCCAGTAGTATTCGAGGTGGCGCTTCGGAGACCCAGTACTTC.

Many counts were recorded for this clone. The chain has TRBV19 and TRBJ2-3; 8 bases line up with TRBD1. This CDR3 has 16 amino acids. V trimming: 3 bases; J trimming: 1 base; junction bases outside the gene matches: 6. Germline V gives CDR1 LNHDA, CDR2 SQIVND (reference sequence). For the CDR3, the DNA is TGTGCCAGTAGTATTCTTCCGGGACAGGGCACAGATACGCAGTATTTT. It specifies CASSILPGQGTDTQYF.

A remark on this clone: One end of the junction does not line up with germline, which may come from a read error. This chain joins TRBV11-2 and TRBJ2-6, with D possibly being TRBD1 (6 bases). The CDR3 has 15 amino acids. CDR1 and CDR2 (germline): SGHAT, FQNNGV. This CDR3 is CASSQQGAGANVLTF. The CDR3, as DNA: TGTGCCAGCAGCCAACAGGGCGCTGGGGCCAACGTGCTGACTTTC.

The chain couples TRBV5-1 to TRBJ2-3; D ambiguous. Germline lookup yields CDR1 SGHRS and CDR2 YFSETQ. V lost 4 bases and J 0 bases, leaving 9 bases between the germline ends. The CDR3 has 14 amino acids. CDR3 region: CASSARVSTDTQYF. DNA of the CDR3: TGCGCCAGCAGCGCACGAGTTAGCACAGATACGCAGTATTTT.

This clone has just a few counts. The CDR3 coding sequence is TGTGCCAGCAGCTTGGGGCAGGGGGCCGGGCAGTTCTTC. This sequence encodes CASSLGQGAGQFF. The chain carries TRBV5-4 and TRBJ2-1; TRBD1 aligns across 8 bases. Trimming removed 0 bases from V and 12 bases from J; junction bases left unmatched: 5. CDR1 and CDR2 from the germline V gene are SGHNT and YYREEE (reference sequence). The CDR3 runs 13 residues.

The DNA for the CDR3 is TGCGCCAGCAGTCCCGGGACAGGGGCTTACAATGAGCAGTTCTTC. Translated: CASSPGTGAYNEQFF. The chain joins TRBV10-2 to TRBJ2-1, with 10 positions matching TRBD1. Trimming took 5 bases from V and 4 from J; bases not matched to a gene: 5. Germline V gene sequence: CDR1 WSHSY, CDR2 SAAADI. CDR3 length equals 15 residues.

This clone has only one observation. The rearrangement links TRBV28 to TRBJ1-4; D perhaps matches TRBD1 (6 bases). The V gene lost 5 bases and the J gene lost 8 bases, with 15 bases spanning the gap. CDR3 length equals 14 residues. Germline V gives CDR1 MDHEN, CDR2 SYDVKM. The CDR3 sequence is CASSRPGGAEKLFF. CDR3 DNA sequence: TGTGCCAGCAGTCGCCCCGGGGGGGCCGAAAAACTGTTTTTT.

The chain joins TRBV4-2 to TRBJ2-3; TRBD2 aligns across 15 bases. This CDR3 has 18 amino acids. Trimming at V came to 1 base and at J to 4 bases, leaving 6 bases not matched to a gene. CDR1 is LGHNA and CDR2 is YNFKEQ in the germline V gene. The CDR3 sequence: CASSQGTSGGDLPDTQYF. The CDR3 DNA sequence: TGTGCCAGCAGCCAAGGGACTAGCGGGGGGGATCTCCCAGATACGCAGTATTTT.

The gene calls are TRBV14 and TRBJ2-2; 10 bases fit TRBD2. J gave up 6 bases and V 5 bases, and 6 bases lay outside the gene matches. The CDR3 sequence is 15 residues long. Germline CDR1 and CDR2: SGHDN and FVKESK. The CDR3 sequence is CASSKGTSAAGELFF. CDR3 DNA: TGTGCCAGCAGCAAAGGGACTAGCGCGGCCGGGGAGCTGTTTTTT.

DNA of the CDR3: TGTGCCAGCAGGATTCAGGGGACTGGAAACACCATATATTTT. Its protein product is CASRIQGTGNTIYF. The gene calls are TRBV28 and TRBJ1-3, with TRBD1 as a possible D gene (6 bases). Trimming removed 6 bases from V and 2 bases from J, with 11 bases in between. Germline V gene data show CDR1 as MDHEN and CDR2 as SYDVKM. This CDR3 has 14 amino acids. Using reference TRBV28 and TRBJ1-3 for the parts outside the CDR3, the full variable domain is DVKVTQSSRYLVKRTGEKVFLECVQDMDHENMFWYRQDPGLGLRLIYFSYDVKMKEKGDIPEGYSVSREKKERFSLILESASTNQTSMYLCASRIQGTGNTIYFGEGSWLTVV.

This clone was recorded once. The CDR3 DNA follows: TGTGCCTGGAGACGCAGCAGCGCGGGGGGGCGACCCACCTTC. It is translated as CAWRRSSAGGRPTF. This chain connects TRBV30 to TRBJ1-2; a possible D gene is TRBD1 (6 bases). V was pared by 3 bases and J by 13 bases, with 24 bases between. The CDR3 spans 14 residues. Germline CDR1 is GTSNPN and CDR2 is SVGIG (reference sequence). Drawing the rest from reference TRBV30 and TRBJ1-2, the complete variable domain is SQTIHQWPATLVQPVGSPLSLECTVEGTSNPNLYWYRQAAGRGLQLLFYSVGIGQISSEVPQNLSASRPQDRQFILSSKKLLLSDSGFYLCAWRRSSAGGRPTFGSGTRLTVV.

The chain recombines TRBV4-1 with TRBJ1-4, with 7 nucleotides matching TRBD1. This CDR3 is 14 amino acids long. J was trimmed by 7 bases and V by 6 bases; bases with no gene match: 8. Germline CDR1 reads MGHRA; CDR2 reads YSYEKL. CDR3 nucleotide sequence: TGCGCCAGCAGTGCCGACAGGGAAGGTGAAAAACTGTTTTTT. It specifies CASSADREGEKLFF.

The chain is built from TRBV28 and TRBJ2-5; D not certain. CDR3 length: 14 amino acids. The ends were cut back, 3 bases at V and 4 bases at J, with 12 bases in the middle. Germline loops: CDR1 MDHEN, CDR2 SYDVKM. As DNA, the CDR3 is TGTGCCAGCAGTTTGGAGTTGGGTTCAGAGACCCAGTACTTC. Its protein is CASSLELGSETQYF.

V is TRBV29-1 and J is TRBJ2-1, with 8 bases lining up with TRBD2. There are 15 residues in the CDR3. Germline V gives CDR1 SQVTM, CDR2 ANQGSEA. V shed 4 bases and J 7 bases; nucleotides not matched to a gene: 12. CDR3 DNA: TGCAGCGTTGTGGAACCGGGACTAGGAAATAATGAGCAGTTCTTC. Its translation is CSVVEPGLGNNEQFF.

The chain is built from TRBV27 and TRBJ1-1; 11 bases agree with TRBD1. Per the germline V gene, CDR1 is MNHEY and CDR2 is SMNVEV (reference sequence). This CDR3 contains 17 residues. J gave up 1 base and V 2 bases, and 6 bases lay outside the gene matches. The CDR3 is CASSLKRDRGRNTEAFF. The CDR3 DNA reads as TGTGCCAGCAGTTTAAAGCGGGACAGGGGGAGGAACACTGAAGCTTTCTTT.

The CDR3 region is CASSPGTSGSPYEQYF. The CDR3 nucleotides are TGTGCCAGCAGCCCGGGGACTAGCGGGAGTCCCTACGAGCAGTACTTC. This chain uses TRBV7-9 with TRBJ2-7; 14 bases fit TRBD2. CDR3 length: 16 amino acids. Germline CDR1 SEHNR, CDR2 FQNEAQ (reference sequence). Trimming cost V 5 bases and J 2 bases; bases outside gene matches: 5.